This T cell receptor beta chain was sequenced during a study of shared clonotypes between healthy human individuals. Study-wide findings and caveats: The represented genetic and exposure-history diversity was limited by the small number of donors.

Libraries were prepared by immunoSEQ multiplex PCR; TCRdb keeps only in-frame clonotypes and omits some of them. The sample consists of over a million clones, around 95% of them appearing once. All of the donors resided in Nashville, Tennessee, and each was a Caucasian adult. V shed 0 bases and J shed 4 bases, with 9 bases lying between them. The CDR3 spans 14 residues. The V gene's germline CDR1 is LGHNA and CDR2 YSLEER. A word on this clone: What it binds is unknown.

The chain joins TRBV4-3 to TRBJ1-2; D remains unclear. This clonotype was obtained from a man between 25 and 39 years old in good health. The sample taken for sequencing was naive CD4+ T cells sorted from blood. Subset in this sample: CD45RA+ positively selected. CDR3 in amino acids: CASSQDSSIYGYTF. The CDR3 DNA follows: TGCGCCAGCAGCCAAGACAGCTCCATCTATGGCTACACCTTC.